This TCR beta chain was captured in a study of cytomegalovirus exposure and HLA in healthy donors. Study-wide results and caveats: Analyzed later, most CMV-associated TCR beta chains appeared HLA-restricted.

Remarks on this clone: Its antigen is currently unknown.

Vbeta (60) and Jbeta (13) primers were used in the PCR. Here immunoSEQ multiplex PCR was the method, and the copy in TCRdb shows in-frame clones only, minus some. The sample carries some 180,000 clones, nearly 80% recorded once. This CDR3 comprises 17 residues. The V end lost 2 bases, the J end lost 0 bases, and 14 bases lay between the germline ends. Per the germline V gene, CDR1 is SNHLY and CDR2 is FYNNEI. The J gene is TRBJ2-1, the V gene TRBV2; D perhaps matches TRBD2 (6 bases). The receptor's source is a female donor in good health and CMV-seronegative. Sample: PBMCs. CDR3 in amino acids: CASSEMGGPRSYNEQFF. The CDR3 DNA follows: TGTGCCAGCAGTGAAATGGGGGGACCCCGCTCCTACAATGAGCAGTTCTTC.